This T cell receptor (beta chain) was captured in a study of OX40 agonist ivuxolimab in advanced cancers. Study context: With a range of roughly 23 to 85, age averaged approximately 60 years, and around 83% were male.

A word on this clone: The antigen is not known.

Produced via immunoSEQ multiplex PCR; TCRdb's table is partial and in-frame only. The sample consists of 100,000 or so clones, 89% of them appearing once. Regarding the study as a whole: It was also the case that some nonresponders had low normalized T-cell clonal expansion. Blood T cells, both CD4+ and CD8+, expanded clonally by week 6 at 0.1 to 3.0 mg/kg.

The CDR3 is 15 residues long. V lost 0 bases to trimming and J lost 3 bases, with 9 bases between them. Germline CDR1 and CDR2: LNHNV and YYDKDF (reference sequence). The sequence was collected from an adult with an advanced solid tumor such as melanoma, head and neck, liver or kidney cancer. Sequenced material: CD4+ or CD8+ T cells sorted from blood, taken in a trial of the OX40 agonist ivuxolimab. The V gene is TRBV15, the J gene TRBJ1-3; D is perhaps TRBD1 (5 bases). CDR3 protein: CATSRDRGNGNTIYF. CDR3 nucleotide sequence: TGTGCCACCAGCAGAGATAGGGGAAATGGAAACACCATATATTTT.